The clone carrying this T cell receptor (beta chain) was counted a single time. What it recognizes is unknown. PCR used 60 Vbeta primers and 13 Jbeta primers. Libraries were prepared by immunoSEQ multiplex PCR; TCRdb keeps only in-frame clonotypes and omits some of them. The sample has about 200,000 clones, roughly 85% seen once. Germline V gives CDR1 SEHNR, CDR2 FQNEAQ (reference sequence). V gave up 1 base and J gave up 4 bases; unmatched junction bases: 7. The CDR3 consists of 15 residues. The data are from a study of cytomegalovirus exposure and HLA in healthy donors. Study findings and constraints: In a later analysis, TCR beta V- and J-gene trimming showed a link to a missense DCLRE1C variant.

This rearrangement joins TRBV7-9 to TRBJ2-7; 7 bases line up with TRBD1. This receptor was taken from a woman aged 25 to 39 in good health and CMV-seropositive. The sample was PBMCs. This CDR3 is CASSLEGGENYEQYF. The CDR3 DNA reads TGTGCCAGCAGCTTAGAAGGGGGCGAAAATTACGAGCAGTACTTC. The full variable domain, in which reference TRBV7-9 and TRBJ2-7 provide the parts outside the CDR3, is DTGVSQNPRHKITKRGQNVTFRCDPISEHNRLYWYRQTLGQGPEFLTYFQNEAQLEKSRLLSDRFSAERPKGSFSTLEIQRTEQGDSAMYLCASSLEGGENYEQYFGPGTRLTVT.